Following are 26 T cell receptor beta chains from one sample sequenced in a study of blood T cell repertoires in COVID-19. The method was immunoSEQ multiplex PCR; TCRdb's version includes in-frame clones alone and lacks a portion of them. In the table there are about 140,000 clones, approximately 80% of which are singletons. The sample comprised peripheral blood. The receptors originated from a human donor in a cohort sampled during active COVID-19.

This clone was seen a single time. The genes are TRBV24-1 and TRBJ1-2, with a tentative D call TRBD1 (6 bases). CDR1 and CDR2 from the germline V gene are KGHDR and SFDVKD. The CDR3 totals 14 residues. The V and J ends lost 4 bases and 4 bases respectively, with 12 bases between them. The CDR3 DNA is TGTGCCACCAGTGACCGAGACAGGAGCTATGGCTACACCTTC. Translation: CATSDRDRSYGYTF.

The chain uses TRBV27 and TRBJ1-5; TRBD1 might be the D (5 bases). Looked up from germline, CDR1 is MNHEY and CDR2 is SMNVEV (reference sequence). The V gene lost 5 bases and the J gene lost 0 bases, with 11 bases spanning the gap. The CDR3 runs to 15 residues. CDR3 residues: CASSRGRHSNQPQHF. DNA for the CDR3: TGTGCCAGCAGTAGGGGCAGACATAGCAATCAGCCCCAGCATTTT.

The chain has TRBV6-6 and TRBJ1-4; 7 positions match TRBD1. Germline CDR1 is MNHNY and CDR2 is SVGAGI (reference sequence). After removal of 5 bases from V and 8 bases from J, the junction contained 11 bases not matched to a gene. The CDR3 sequence is 15 residues long. CDR3 DNA: TGTGCCAGCAGTGCCGGAGACAGGGTTATCGAAAAACTGTTTTTT. As protein: CASSAGDRVIEKLFF.

This clone qualifies as medium-sized. The V gene is TRBV6-1, the J gene TRBJ2-7; TRBD2 matches at 10 bases. Trimming took 0 bases from V and 7 from J; bases not matched to a gene: 6. This CDR3 is 15 amino acids long. The V gene's germline CDR1 is MNHNS and CDR2 SASEGT. The CDR3, as DNA: TGTGCCAGCAGTGAAGCTAGCGGGGGGCCCCAGGAGCAGTACTTC. The encoded protein is CASSEASGGPQEQYF.

The rearrangement joins TRBV5-4 to TRBJ2-1; 8 nucleotides agree with TRBD2. V was clipped by 4 bases and J by 4 bases; unmatched bases: 7. From germline, CDR1 is SGHNT and CDR2 YYREEE (reference sequence). This CDR3 contains 15 residues. The CDR3: CASSHSGDRYNEQFF. The CDR3, as DNA: TGTGCCAGCAGCCATAGCGGGGACCGTTACAATGAGCAGTTCTTC.

The gene calls are TRBV19 and TRBJ1-2; D is unresolved. Trimming stripped 3 bases from V and 2 bases from J, with 7 bases between. This CDR3 has 13 residues. CDR1 is LNHDA and CDR2 is SQIVND in the germline V gene (reference sequence). This chain's CDR3 is CASSIRSNYGYTF. The CDR3 DNA sequence: TGTGCCAGTAGTATTAGGAGCAACTATGGCTACACCTTC.

The gene calls are TRBV10-3 and TRBJ2-1; 10 bases align to TRBD2. Germline V gene data show CDR1 as ENHRY and CDR2 as SYGVKD. This CDR3 comprises 16 residues. Trimming cost V 9 bases and J 0 bases; bases outside gene matches: 8. The CDR3 DNA sequence: TGTGCCATGAGGACTAGCGGAACTAGCTCCTACAATGAGCAGTTCTTC. Protein sequence: CAMRTSGTSSYNEQFF.

The chain employs TRBV5-4 and TRBJ1-1; D might be TRBD1 (5 bases). CDR3 length: 14 amino acids. V dropped 4 bases and J dropped 0 bases, with 10 bases sitting between them. Germline V gene sequence: CDR1 SGHNT, CDR2 YYREEE (reference sequence). CDR3 in DNA: TGTGCCAGCAGCCTAGGGGCAATGAACACTGAAGCTTTCTTT. Translation: CASSLGAMNTEAFF. Full variable domain (rest looked up from reference TRBV5-4 and TRBJ1-1): ETGVTQSPTHLIKTRGQQVTLRCSSQSGHNTVSWYQQALGQGPQFIFQYYREEENGRGNFPPRFSGLQFPNYSSELNVNALELDDSALYLCASSLGAMNTEAFFGQGTRLTVV.

The chain links TRBV6-2 or TRBV6-3 to TRBJ2-1; TRBD1 is a possible D gene (5 bases). Looked up from germline, CDR1 is MNHEY and CDR2 is SVGEGT. The V gene lost 2 bases and the J gene lost 0 bases, with 11 bases spanning the gap. The CDR3 loop spans 16 amino acids. The CDR3 sequence is CASSYGARSSYNEQFF. The DNA of the CDR3 is TGTGCCAGCAGTTACGGGGCCCGTAGCTCCTACAATGAGCAGTTCTTC.

The chain has TRBV6-2 or TRBV6-3 and TRBJ2-5, with D unclear. The CDR3 has 15 amino acids. The V end lost 2 bases, the J end lost 2 bases, and 12 bases lay between the germline ends. Looked up from germline, CDR1 is MNHEY and CDR2 is SVGEGT. This chain's CDR3 is CASSYVGSGQETQYF. The CDR3 nucleotides read TGTGCCAGCAGTTACGTCGGATCGGGTCAAGAGACCCAGTACTTC.

The chain employs TRBV5-1 and TRBJ2-4; a possible D gene is TRBD2 (6 bases). Germline V gene lookup returns CDR1 SGHRS and CDR2 YFSETQ. This CDR3 region has 14 residues. Trimming removed 4 bases from V and 0 bases from J, with 8 bases in between. CDR3 residues: CASSTGLAKNIQYF. For the CDR3, the DNA is TGCGCCAGCAGCACGGGACTAGCCAAAAACATTCAGTACTTC.

CDR3: CASSSGRDRDSDTQYF. CDR3 DNA sequence: TGTGCCAGCAGCTCGGGACGGGACAGGGACTCAGATACGCAGTATTTT. The chain links TRBV5-4 to TRBJ2-3, with 9 bases fitting TRBD1. The CDR3 loop spans 16 amino acids. V lost 3 bases and J lost 4; bases outside the gene matches: 9. Germline V lookup: CDR1 SGHNT, CDR2 YYREEE (reference sequence).

This clone was found once. The chain has TRBV6-5 and TRBJ1-2; 8 bases are shared with TRBD1. Germline V CDR1 and CDR2: MNHEY, SVGAGI. The CDR3 is made up of 13 amino acids. V was clipped by 6 bases and J by 6 bases; unmatched bases: 6. In DNA, the CDR3 is TGTGCCAGCAGCCGGACAGGGAGGGATGGCTACACCTTC. Protein sequence: CASSRTGRDGYTF.

The V call is TRBV5-4, the J call TRBJ2-1; 9 positions match TRBD1. Germline V gene data show CDR1 as SGHNT and CDR2 as YYREEE (reference sequence). This CDR3 contains 15 residues. After removal of 4 bases from V and 5 bases from J, the junction contained 7 bases not matched to a gene. The CDR3 nucleotides are TGTGCCAGCAGCCAAACAGGGGGCCGGCACAATGAGCAGTTCTTC. Its protein is CASSQTGGRHNEQFF.

This sequence joins TRBV11-3 and TRBJ2-1, with D maybe TRBD1 (6 bases). Germline-derived CDR1 and CDR2 are SGHNT and YENEEA. V was cut by 4 bases and J by 9 bases, with 10 bases left in between. CDR3 length: 12 amino acids. In DNA form, the CDR3 reads TGTGCCAGCAGCTCGACAGGTTTTGAGCAGTTCTTC. Protein: CASSSTGFEQFF.

This chain uses TRBV6-2 or TRBV6-3 with TRBJ2-1; TRBD2 matches at 13 bases. The V gene's germline CDR1 is MNHEY and CDR2 SVGEGT. Trimming removed 0 bases from V and 15 bases from J; junction bases left unmatched: 5. CDR3 size: 14 residues. The CDR3 loop reads CASSYSRLAGGMFF. In DNA form, the CDR3 reads TGTGCCAGCAGTTACTCGAGACTAGCGGGGGGTATGTTCTTC.

As concerns this clone: The DNA is omitted, as the CDR3 cannot be located on it reliably, and the CDR3 follows TCRdb's listing. This chain uses TRBV29-1 with TRBJ1-2. The germline CDR1 and CDR2 sequences are SQVTM and ANQGSEA. A total of 12 residues make up the CDR3, ends included. The CDR3 reads CSVGSGIHFPTF.

J is TRBJ2-1 and V is TRBV9, with 7 bases identical to TRBD2. CDR3 length equals 16 residues. CDR1 and CDR2 from the germline V gene are SGDLS and YYNGEE. Germline trimming cut 5 bases from V and 3 bases from J; bases unmatched to any gene: 11. The CDR3 region is CASSRPRAGDYNEQFF. DNA of the CDR3: TGTGCCAGCAGTCGGCCGCGTGCGGGAGACTACAATGAGCAGTTCTTC.

J is TRBJ2-1 and V is TRBV28; D is uncertain. Germline CDR1 reads MDHEN; CDR2 reads SYDVKM. The V and J ends lost 5 bases and 7 bases respectively, with 15 bases between them. The CDR3 loop spans 14 amino acids. CDR3 amino acids: CASSLPRVENEQFF. The CDR3 DNA sequence: TGTGCCAGCAGTCTACCCCGCGTAGAGAATGAGCAGTTCTTC.

This chain connects TRBV5-1 to TRBJ2-7, with TRBD2 matching 8 bases. The CDR3 extends over 16 amino acids. Germline lookup yields CDR1 SGHRS and CDR2 YFSETQ. J gave up 0 bases and V 4 bases, and 9 bases lay outside the gene matches. Written as DNA, the CDR3 is TGCGCCAGCAGCCCACTTAGCGGGGCGAGCTCCTACGAGCAGTACTTC. Protein product: CASSPLSGASSYEQYF.

This clone was counted between two and nine times. The CDR3 DNA reads as TGCAGCGGCAGGGAGGGGTCCTATGGCTACACCTTC. Amino acids: CSGREGSYGYTF. The rearrangement uses TRBV29-1 and TRBJ1-2; weak D call: TRBD1 (5 bases). Trimming left V 7 bases short and J 4 bases short, with 13 bases between. The CDR3 spans 12 residues. Germline lookup yields CDR1 SQVTM and CDR2 ANQGSEA.

The sample holds one count of this clone. The chain carries TRBV19 and TRBJ1-2; D not resolved. The CDR3 covers 12 residues. Trimming removed 0 bases from V and 7 bases from J, with 6 bases in between. Germline V CDR1 and CDR2: LNHDA, SQIVND (reference sequence). The CDR3 reads CASSIDRRGYTF. DNA of the CDR3: TGTGCCAGTAGTATAGACAGGCGTGGCTACACCTTC. Together with reference TRBV19 and TRBJ1-2, the CDR3 gives the full variable domain: DGGITQSPKYLFRKEGQNVTLSCEQNLNHDAMYWYRQDPGQGLRLIYYSQIVNDFQKGDIAEGYSVSREKKESFPLTVTSAQKNPTAFYLCASSIDRRGYTFGSGTRLTVV.

The count of this clone is one. The chain's CDR3 is CASSQGPSGILYGYTF. DNA for the CDR3: TGCGCCAGCAGCCAAGGGCCCTCCGGGATCCTCTATGGCTACACCTTC. The chain joins TRBV4-1 to TRBJ1-2; D unclear. This CDR3 has 16 residues. The V end was cut by 1 base, the J end by 4 bases, with 16 bases between. CDR1 MGHRA and CDR2 YSYEKL come from the germline V gene.

This rearrangement joins TRBV5-3 to TRBJ1-2; D not certain. TRBV5-3 is designated an ORF whose function remains uncertain. Deletions cut 0 bases from V and 2 bases from J, with 5 bases between. The CDR3 runs to 13 residues. The CDR3 sequence is CARSLERNYGYTF. For the CDR3, the DNA is TGTGCCAGAAGCTTGGAACGGAACTATGGCTACACCTTC.

The chain links TRBV9 to TRBJ2-2; the match to TRBD2 covers 7 bases. Germline V CDR1 and CDR2: SGDLS, YYNGEE. V lost 0 bases, J lost 5 bases, and 7 bases stayed unmatched. The CDR3 is 16 residues long. The CDR3 loop reads CASSVASGLQTGELFF. The CDR3 DNA is TGTGCCAGCAGCGTAGCCTCGGGACTACAAACCGGGGAGCTGTTTTTT.

This chain links TRBV5-6 with TRBJ1-2, with TRBD1 identical over 7 bases. V lost 0 bases to trimming and J lost 3 bases; unmatched junction nucleotides: 8. The CDR3 runs to 16 residues. Germline V gives CDR1 SGHDT, CDR2 YYEEEE. The CDR3 bases are TGTGCCAGCAGCTTGGTTCCCAGGGGGGATTACTATGGCTACACCTTC. It codes for CASSLVPRGDYYGYTF.